These 8 T cell receptor beta chains were sequenced from one sample in a study of cytomegalovirus exposure and HLA in healthy donors. Use of 60 Vbeta and 13 Jbeta primers characterized the PCR. Sequencing was performed with immunoSEQ multiplex PCR; in TCRdb, only in-frame clones are kept and a portion is missing. The data show roughly 70,000 clones, with around 81% seen just once and about 6% held by the top ten. The source material was PBMCs. The source is a man in his fifties or sixties in good health and CMV-seronegative.

This clone ranks as medium-sized. The chain carries TRBV10-3 and TRBJ1-1; 9 bases fit TRBD1. With V trimmed by 5 bases and J by 6 bases, 7 bases remained unmatched. The germline V gene encodes CDR1 ENHRY and CDR2 SYGVKD. This CDR3 is built from 14 residues. This chain's CDR3 is CAISQGQGSAEAFF. DNA of the CDR3: TGTGCCATCAGTCAGGGACAGGGAAGCGCTGAAGCTTTCTTT.

This rearrangement joins TRBV7-3 to TRBJ1-1; D ambiguous. This CDR3 region has 16 residues. The germline gives CDR1 SGHTA, CDR2 FQGTGA. V was pared by 7 bases and J by 0 bases, with 18 bases between. In DNA form, the CDR3 reads TGTGCCAGCACCCCCGAGCCGCTTTCTATGAACACTGAAGCTTTCTTT. Translation gives CASTPEPLSMNTEAFF.

The chain uses TRBV9 and TRBJ2-1; 9 bases align to TRBD2. Unmatched junction bases numbered 9, after V lost 0 bases and J lost 2 bases. Looked up from germline, CDR1 is SGDLS and CDR2 is YYNGEE. The CDR3 is made up of 18 amino acids. CDR3 DNA sequence: TGTGCCAGCAGCGTAGGATCGGGGATAGCGGGGGCCTACAATGAGCAGTTCTTC. It yields the protein CASSVGSGIAGAYNEQFF. Together with reference TRBV9 and TRBJ2-1, the CDR3 gives the full variable domain: DSGVTQTPKHLITATGQRVTLRCSPRSGDLSVYWYQQSLDQGLQFLIQYYNGEERAKGNILERFSAQQFPDLHSELNLSSLELGDSALYFCASSVGSGIAGAYNEQFFGPGTRLTVL.

V and J are TRBV18 and TRBJ2-7, with 9 positions matching TRBD1. The junction had 3 bases not matched to a gene; V was cut back by 4 bases and J by 2 bases. Germline V CDR1 and CDR2: KGHSH, LQKENI. The CDR3 spans 14 residues. CDR3 sequence reads: CASSLGQGPYEQYF. CDR3 nucleotides: TGTGCCAGCTCACTGGGACAGGGCCCCTACGAGCAGTACTTC.

The CDR3 protein is CASSQSTYEQYF. DNA for the CDR3: TGTGCCAGCAGCCAAAGCACCTACGAGCAGTACTTC. The chain recombines TRBV6-6 with TRBJ2-7; D remains unclear. Trimming removed 6 bases at V and 2 bases at J, with 8 bases between. Germline V gene lookup returns CDR1 MNHNY and CDR2 SVGAGI (reference sequence). The CDR3 runs 12 residues.

This clone was detected a few times. CDR3 sequence: CASSSDRRNYEQYF. CDR3 bases: TGTGCCAGCAGTTCCGACAGAAGAAATTACGAGCAGTACTTC. This chain joins TRBV6-1 and TRBJ2-7; TRBD1 might be the D (5 bases). Germline V gene sequence: CDR1 MNHNS, CDR2 SASEGT. Trimming removed 5 bases from V and 4 bases from J, with 15 bases in between. This CDR3 has 14 residues.

The chain employs TRBV27 and TRBJ1-1, with 11 bases aligning to TRBD1. The CDR3 loop spans 16 amino acids. J gave up 0 bases and V 6 bases, and 6 bases lay outside the gene matches. Germline V gene lookup returns CDR1 MNHEY and CDR2 SMNVEV (reference sequence). The CDR3 nucleotides read TGTGCCAGCAGAAGGACAGGGGGCAGCGTGAACACTGAAGCTTTCTTT. This encodes CASRRTGGSVNTEAFF.

The chain combines TRBV9 with TRBJ1-1; D gene unclear. This CDR3 has 12 amino acids. The V end was cut by 0 bases, the J end by 6 bases, with 6 bases between. The germline gives CDR1 SGDLS, CDR2 YYNGEE. The CDR3 reads CASSVGGAEAFF. Written as DNA, the CDR3 is TGTGCCAGCAGCGTAGGAGGAGCTGAAGCTTTCTTT.